This T cell receptor beta chain was identified in a study of siplizumab effects on memory and regulatory T cells. Study results and caveats: Of the proliferating CD4+ or CD8+ clones, roughly 75-97% lacked a naive or memory phenotype that could be assigned. Proliferating siplizumab-culture Treg suppressive function went unconfirmed. It seemed that naive T cells were more diverse than memory cells and were major contributors to the alloresponse.

Of note for this clone: What it binds is unknown.

Generated by immunoSEQ multiplex PCR, the TCRdb table keeps only in-frame clones and is missing some. The data hold over 65,000 clones, with around 93% observed a single time. V shed 1 base and J shed 0 bases, with 9 bases lying between them. This CDR3 has 15 residues. Germline V gene sequence: CDR1 GTSNPN, CDR2 SVGIG (reference sequence). Sequencing was performed on CD8+ T cells sorted from blood. This receptor was identified in a human donor in good health. The chain uses TRBV30 and TRBJ2-2, with D perhaps matching TRBD2 (5 bases). CDR3 sequence: CAWSAEGSNTGELFF. Here the CDR3 DNA reads TGTGCCTGGAGTGCTGAGGGCTCGAACACCGGGGAGCTGTTTTTT.